The present entry profiles one T cell receptor (beta chain) with its context. In the original analysis: Nucleated cell number was recorded as an estimate derived from reference gene primer amplification. TCRdb's copy holds only in-frame clones and misses some; the assay was immunoSEQ multiplex PCR. V, J and clone size are those of that table, while D and trimming were read from the DNA. This sample yields approximately 170,000 clones, of which less than 80% are seen a single time; roughly 12% belongs to the top ten. This specimen comes from a study of blood T cell repertoires in COVID-19. Study as a whole: Whether acute or convalescent, the COVID-19 samples came from the United States, Italy and Spain. PBMCs, B-cell-depleted T cells, or T cells were the source of the cDNA or gDNA that made up the material.

The origin of this receptor is a woman aged 45-59 years with acute or convalescent COVID-19. Input material: peripheral blood.

DNA of the CDR3: TGTGCCAGCAGTGACAGGGGGGCGACAGATACGCAGTATTTT. This sequence encodes CASSDRGATDTQYF. The chain recombines TRBV27 with TRBJ2-3; 9 bases map to TRBD1. Germline values: CDR1 MNHEY, CDR2 SMNVEV (reference sequence). The V and J ends lost 5 bases and 3 bases, in that order; junction bases with no gene match: 3. The CDR3 is 14 amino acids.